These 5 T cell receptor beta chains were sequenced from one sample in a study of OX40 agonist ivuxolimab in advanced cancers. Sequencing used immunoSEQ multiplex PCR; TCRdb keeps in-frame clones, though not all of them. The sample consists of around 30,000 clones, just under 80% of them appearing once. The material was CD4+ or CD8+ T cells sorted from blood, obtained in a trial of the OX40 agonist ivuxolimab. The receptor set was obtained from an adult with an advanced solid tumor such as melanoma, head and neck, liver or kidney cancer.

This chain joins TRBV5-4 and TRBJ2-7; D is possibly TRBD2 (6 bases). Germline CDR1 reads SGHNT; CDR2 reads YYREEE (reference sequence). Trimming left V 3 bases short and J 2 bases short, with 12 bases between. This CDR3 comprises 14 residues. The CDR3 is CASSSRDPPYEQYF. DNA of the CDR3: TGTGCCAGCAGCTCGCGGGACCCCCCCTACGAGCAGTACTTC.

The chain employs TRBV6-5 and TRBJ1-5, with a possible D match to TRBD1 (5 bases). The V gene's germline CDR1 is MNHEY and CDR2 SVGAGI. The CDR3 runs to 14 residues. Trimming removed 6 bases at V and 7 bases at J, with 16 bases between. This CDR3 reads CASRPGISHQPQHF. The DNA of the CDR3 is TGTGCCAGCAGGCCAGGGATCAGTCACCAGCCCCAGCATTTT.

CDR3 in amino acids: CASSTGRNTEAFF. The CDR3 nucleotides read TGTGCCAGTTCGACAGGGAGGAACACTGAAGCTTTCTTT. V and J are TRBV11-1 and TRBJ1-1; 7 bases fit TRBD1. Germline CDR1 is SGHAT and CDR2 is FQDESV (reference sequence). This CDR3 has 13 residues. V shed 9 bases, J shed 1 base, and the junction held 5 bases outside the gene matches.

The chain has TRBV10-3 and TRBJ1-2, with 9 positions matching TRBD1. After removal of 2 bases from V and 3 bases from J, the junction contained 7 bases not matched to a gene. Germline V gives CDR1 ENHRY, CDR2 SYGVKD. This CDR3 has 16 amino acids. The DNA of the CDR3 is TGTGCCATCAGTGAGACCGGACAGGGGCTCCACTATGGCTACACCTTC. It encodes CAISETGQGLHYGYTF.

This chain joins TRBV7-2 and TRBJ2-6; D remains ambiguous. The CDR3 has 18 amino acids. CDR1 is SGHTA, CDR2 FQGNSA, per germline. V lost 5 bases, J lost 5 bases, and 22 bases lay in between. CDR3 protein: CASSAIQRLQSRANVLTF. CDR3 bases: TGTGCCAGCAGCGCCATTCAACGCTTACAAAGTCGGGCCAACGTCCTGACTTTC.